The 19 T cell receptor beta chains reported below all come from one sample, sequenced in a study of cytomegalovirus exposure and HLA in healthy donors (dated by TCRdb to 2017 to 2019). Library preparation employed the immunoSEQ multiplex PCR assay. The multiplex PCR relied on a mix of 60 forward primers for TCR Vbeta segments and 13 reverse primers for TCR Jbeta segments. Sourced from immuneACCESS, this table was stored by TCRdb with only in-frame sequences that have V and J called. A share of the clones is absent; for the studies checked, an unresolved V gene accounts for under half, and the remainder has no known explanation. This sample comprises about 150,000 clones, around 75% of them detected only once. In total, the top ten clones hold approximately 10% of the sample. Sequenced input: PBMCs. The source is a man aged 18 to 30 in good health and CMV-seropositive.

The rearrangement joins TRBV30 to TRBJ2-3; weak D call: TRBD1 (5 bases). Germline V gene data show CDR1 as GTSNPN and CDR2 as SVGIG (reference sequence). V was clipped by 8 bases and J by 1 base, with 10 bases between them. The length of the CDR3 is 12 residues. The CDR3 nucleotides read TGTGCCGCCGCCAGGGGCACAGATACGCAGTATTTT. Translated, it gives CAAARGTDTQYF.

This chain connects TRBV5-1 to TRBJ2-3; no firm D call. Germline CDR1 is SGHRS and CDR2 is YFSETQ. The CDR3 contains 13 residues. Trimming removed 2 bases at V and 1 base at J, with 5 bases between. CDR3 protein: CASSFFGTDTQYF. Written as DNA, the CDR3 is TGCGCCAGCAGCTTTTTCGGCACAGATACGCAGTATTTT.

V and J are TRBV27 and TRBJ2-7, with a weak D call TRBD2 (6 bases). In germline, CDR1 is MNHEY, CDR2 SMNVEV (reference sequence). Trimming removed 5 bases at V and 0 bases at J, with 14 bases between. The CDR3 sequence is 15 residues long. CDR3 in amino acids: CASSLGTSSSYEQYF. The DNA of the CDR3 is TGTGCCAGCAGTCTTGGGACTTCTAGCTCCTACGAGCAGTACTTC.

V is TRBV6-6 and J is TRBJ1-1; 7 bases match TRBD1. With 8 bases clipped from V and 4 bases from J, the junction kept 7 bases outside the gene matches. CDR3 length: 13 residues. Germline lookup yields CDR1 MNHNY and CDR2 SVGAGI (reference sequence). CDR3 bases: TGTGCCAGCGGACAGGCATCGGGCACTGAAGCTTTCTTT. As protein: CASGQASGTEAFF.

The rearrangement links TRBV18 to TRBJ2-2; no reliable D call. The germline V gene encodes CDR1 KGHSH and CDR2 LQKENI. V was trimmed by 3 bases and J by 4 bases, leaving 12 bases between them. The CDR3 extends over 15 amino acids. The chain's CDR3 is CASSPLQAGTGELFF. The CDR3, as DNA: TGTGCCAGCTCACCCCTCCAGGCTGGCACCGGGGAGCTGTTTTTT.

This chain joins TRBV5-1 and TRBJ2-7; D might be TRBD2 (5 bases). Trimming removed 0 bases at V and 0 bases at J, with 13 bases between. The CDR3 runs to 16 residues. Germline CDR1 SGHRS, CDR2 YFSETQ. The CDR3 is CASSLAGGPISYEQYF. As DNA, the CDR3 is TGCGCCAGCAGCTTGGCCGGCGGGCCAATCTCCTACGAGCAGTACTTC.

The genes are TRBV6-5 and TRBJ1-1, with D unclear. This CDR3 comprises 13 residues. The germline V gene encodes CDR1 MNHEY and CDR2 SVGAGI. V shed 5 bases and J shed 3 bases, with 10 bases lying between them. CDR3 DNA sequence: TGTGCCAGCAGTGACAATACCGACACTGAAGCTTTCTTT. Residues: CASSDNTDTEAFF.

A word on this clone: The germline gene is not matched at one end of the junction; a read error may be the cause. The CDR3 bases are TGCTCCAGCAGCCTCACCGGGACAGGGGTTACTGAAGCTTTCTTT. Its protein product is CSSSLTGTGVTEAFF. V gene TRBV5-1 combines with J gene TRBJ1-1; 10 bases agree with TRBD1. Germline assignment: CDR1 SGHRS and CDR2 YFSETQ. This CDR3 contains 15 residues.

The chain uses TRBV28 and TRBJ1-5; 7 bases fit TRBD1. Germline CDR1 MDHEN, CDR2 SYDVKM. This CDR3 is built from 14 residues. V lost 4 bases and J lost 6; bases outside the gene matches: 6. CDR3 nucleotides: TGTGCCAGCAGTTCCCGGACAGGAACTCAGCCCCAGCATTTT. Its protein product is CASSSRTGTQPQHF.

The CDR3 here is CASSPPGTDTQYF. The DNA of the CDR3 is TGTGCCAGCAGCCCCCCAGGCACAGATACGCAGTATTTT. The chain combines TRBV9 with TRBJ2-3, with no clear D. The CDR3 spans 13 residues. CDR1 is SGDLS and CDR2 is YYNGEE in the germline V gene. Trimming left V 4 bases short and J 1 base short, with 7 bases between. Complete variable domain (other parts from reference TRBV9 and TRBJ2-3): DSGVTQTPKHLITATGQRVTLRCSPRSGDLSVYWYQQSLDQGLQFLIQYYNGEERAKGNILERFSAQQFPDLHSELNLSSLELGDSALYFCASSPPGTDTQYFGPGTRLTVL.

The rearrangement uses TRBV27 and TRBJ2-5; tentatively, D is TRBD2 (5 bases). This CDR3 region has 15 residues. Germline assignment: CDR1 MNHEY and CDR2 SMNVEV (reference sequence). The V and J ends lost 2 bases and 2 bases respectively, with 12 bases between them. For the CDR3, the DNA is TGTGCCAGCAGTTTAGTGGGGAGTAGGCAAGAGACCCAGTACTTC. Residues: CASSLVGSRQETQYF.

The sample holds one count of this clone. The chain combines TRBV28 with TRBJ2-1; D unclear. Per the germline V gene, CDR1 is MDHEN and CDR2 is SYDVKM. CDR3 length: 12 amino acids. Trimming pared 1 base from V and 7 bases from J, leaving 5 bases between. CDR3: CASSLLRNEQFF. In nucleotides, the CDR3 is TGTGCCAGCAGTTTATTGCGGAATGAGCAGTTCTTC.

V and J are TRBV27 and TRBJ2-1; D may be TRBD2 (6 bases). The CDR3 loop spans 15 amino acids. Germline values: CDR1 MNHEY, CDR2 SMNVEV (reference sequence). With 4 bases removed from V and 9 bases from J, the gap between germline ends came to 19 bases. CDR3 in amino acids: CASSSQGLYSGEQFF. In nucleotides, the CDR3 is TGTGCCAGCAGTTCGCAAGGGCTCTATAGCGGTGAGCAGTTCTTC.

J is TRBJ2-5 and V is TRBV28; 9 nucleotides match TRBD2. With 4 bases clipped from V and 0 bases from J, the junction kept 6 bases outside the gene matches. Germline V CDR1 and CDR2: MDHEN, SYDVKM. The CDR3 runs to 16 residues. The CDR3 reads CASSSSPSGDQETQYF. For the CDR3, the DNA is TGTGCCAGCAGTTCTTCCCCTAGCGGGGACCAAGAGACCCAGTACTTC.

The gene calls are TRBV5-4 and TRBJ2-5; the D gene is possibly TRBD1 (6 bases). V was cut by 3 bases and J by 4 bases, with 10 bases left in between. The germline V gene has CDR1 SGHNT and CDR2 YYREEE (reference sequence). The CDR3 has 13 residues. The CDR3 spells CASSSGVGETQYF. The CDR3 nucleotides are TGTGCCAGCAGCTCAGGGGTTGGAGAGACCCAGTACTTC. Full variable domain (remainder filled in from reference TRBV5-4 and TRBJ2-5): ETGVTQSPTHLIKTRGQQVTLRCSSQSGHNTVSWYQQALGQGPQFIFQYYREEENGRGNFPPRFSGLQFPNYSSELNVNALELDDSALYLCASSSGVGETQYFGPGTRLLVL.

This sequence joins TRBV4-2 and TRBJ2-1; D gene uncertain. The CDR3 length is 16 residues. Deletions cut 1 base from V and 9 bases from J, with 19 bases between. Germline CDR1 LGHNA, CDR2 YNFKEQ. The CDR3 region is CASSQASLTGLGEQFF. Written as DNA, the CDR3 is TGTGCCAGCAGCCAAGCTTCCCTGACTGGCCTTGGTGAGCAGTTCTTC.

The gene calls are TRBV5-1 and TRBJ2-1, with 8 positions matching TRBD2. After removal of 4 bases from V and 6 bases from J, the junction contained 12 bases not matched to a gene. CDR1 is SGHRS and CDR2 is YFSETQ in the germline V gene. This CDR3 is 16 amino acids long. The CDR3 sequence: CASSPGGTRRGNEQFF. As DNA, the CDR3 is TGCGCCAGCAGCCCGGGGGGGACTAGGAGGGGCAATGAGCAGTTCTTC.

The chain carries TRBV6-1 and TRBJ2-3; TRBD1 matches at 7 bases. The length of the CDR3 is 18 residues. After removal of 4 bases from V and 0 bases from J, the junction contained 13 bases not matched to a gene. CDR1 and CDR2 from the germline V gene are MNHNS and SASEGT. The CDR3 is CASSGRQGTLFSTDTQYF. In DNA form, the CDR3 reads TGTGCCAGCAGTGGAAGACAGGGAACCTTATTTAGCACAGATACGCAGTATTTT.

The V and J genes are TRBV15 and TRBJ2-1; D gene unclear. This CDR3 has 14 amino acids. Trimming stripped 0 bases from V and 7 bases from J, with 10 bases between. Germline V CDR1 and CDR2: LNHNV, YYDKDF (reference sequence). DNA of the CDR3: TGTGCCACCAGCAGAGATCTTGGAGTAAATGAGCAGTTCTTC. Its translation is CATSRDLGVNEQFF.